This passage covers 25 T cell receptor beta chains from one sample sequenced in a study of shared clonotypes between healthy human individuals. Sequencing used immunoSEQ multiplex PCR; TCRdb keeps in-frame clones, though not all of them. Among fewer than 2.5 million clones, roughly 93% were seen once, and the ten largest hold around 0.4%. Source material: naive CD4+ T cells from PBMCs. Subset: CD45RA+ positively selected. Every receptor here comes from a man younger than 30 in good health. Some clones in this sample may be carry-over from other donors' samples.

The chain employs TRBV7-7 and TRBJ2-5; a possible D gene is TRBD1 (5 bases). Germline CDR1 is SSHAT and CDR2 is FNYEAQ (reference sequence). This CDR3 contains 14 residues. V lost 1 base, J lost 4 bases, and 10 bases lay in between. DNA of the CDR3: TGTGCCAGCAGCTTAGGTCTAGGGGTAGAGACCCAGTACTTC. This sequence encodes CASSLGLGVETQYF.

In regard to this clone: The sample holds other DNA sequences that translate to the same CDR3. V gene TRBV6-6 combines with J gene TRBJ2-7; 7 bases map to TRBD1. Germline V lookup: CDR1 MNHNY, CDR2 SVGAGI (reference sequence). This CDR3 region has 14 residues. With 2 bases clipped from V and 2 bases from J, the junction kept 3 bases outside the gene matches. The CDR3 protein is CASSYPGTAYEQYF. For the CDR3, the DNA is TGTGCCAGCAGTTACCCAGGGACAGCCTACGAGCAGTACTTC.

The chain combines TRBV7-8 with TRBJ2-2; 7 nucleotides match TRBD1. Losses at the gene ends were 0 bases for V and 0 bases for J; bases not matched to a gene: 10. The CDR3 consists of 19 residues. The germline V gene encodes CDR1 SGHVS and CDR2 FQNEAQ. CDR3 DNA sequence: TGTGCCAGCAGCTTAGCGCAGGGGACAGTTTTCGCGAACACCGGGGAGCTGTTTTTT. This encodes CASSLAQGTVFANTGELFF.

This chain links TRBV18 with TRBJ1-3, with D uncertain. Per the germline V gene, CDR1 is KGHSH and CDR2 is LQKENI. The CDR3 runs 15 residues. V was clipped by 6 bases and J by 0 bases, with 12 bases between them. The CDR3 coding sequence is TGTGCCAGCTCCCCAGCCCGCTTCTCTGGAAACACCATATATTTT. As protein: CASSPARFSGNTIYF. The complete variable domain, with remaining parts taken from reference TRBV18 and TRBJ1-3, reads NAGVMQNPRHLVRRRGQEARLRCSPMKGHSHVYWYRQLPEEGLKFMVYLQKENIIDESGMPKERFSAEFPKEGPSILRIQQVVRGDSAAYFCASSPARFSGNTIYFGEGSWLTVV.

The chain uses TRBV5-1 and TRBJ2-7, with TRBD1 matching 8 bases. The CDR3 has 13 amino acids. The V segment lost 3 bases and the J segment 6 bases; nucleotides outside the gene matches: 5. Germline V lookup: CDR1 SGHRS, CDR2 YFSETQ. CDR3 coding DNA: TGCGCCAGCAGCTCGATAGACAGGGGCGAGCAGTACTTC. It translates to CASSSIDRGEQYF.

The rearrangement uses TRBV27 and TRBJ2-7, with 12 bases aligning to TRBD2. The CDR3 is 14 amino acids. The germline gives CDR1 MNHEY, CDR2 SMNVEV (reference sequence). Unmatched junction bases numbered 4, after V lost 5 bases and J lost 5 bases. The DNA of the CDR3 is TGTGCCAGCAGTCCCTGGACTAGCGGGAACGAGCAGTACTTC. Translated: CASSPWTSGNEQYF.

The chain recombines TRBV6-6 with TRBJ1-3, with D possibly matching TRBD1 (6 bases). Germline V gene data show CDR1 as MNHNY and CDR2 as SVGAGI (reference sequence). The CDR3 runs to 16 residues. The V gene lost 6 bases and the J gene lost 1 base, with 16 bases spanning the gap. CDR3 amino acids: CASSLQGAVSGNTIYF. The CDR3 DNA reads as TGTGCCAGCAGCCTACAGGGCGCCGTGTCTGGAAACACCATATATTTT.

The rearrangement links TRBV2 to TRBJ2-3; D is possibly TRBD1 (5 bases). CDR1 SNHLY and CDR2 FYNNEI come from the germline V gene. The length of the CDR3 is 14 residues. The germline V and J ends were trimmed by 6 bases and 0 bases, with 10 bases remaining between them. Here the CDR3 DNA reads TGTGCCAGCAGGAAACAGGAGAGCACAGATACGCAGTATTTT. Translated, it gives CASRKQESTDTQYF.

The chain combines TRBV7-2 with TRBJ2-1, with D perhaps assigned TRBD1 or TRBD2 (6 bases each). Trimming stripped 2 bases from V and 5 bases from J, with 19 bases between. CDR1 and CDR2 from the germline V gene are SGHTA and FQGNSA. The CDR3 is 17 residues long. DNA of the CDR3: TGTGCCAGCAGCTTAAGGGGGGTAGCGAACCCTAACAATGAGCAGTTCTTC. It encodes CASSLRGVANPNNEQFF.

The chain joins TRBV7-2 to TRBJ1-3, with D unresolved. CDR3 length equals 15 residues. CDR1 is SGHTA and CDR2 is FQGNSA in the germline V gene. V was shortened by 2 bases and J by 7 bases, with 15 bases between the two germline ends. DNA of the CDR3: TGTGCCAGCAGCTTATCCGCCGGCGTCCCGAACACCATATATTTT. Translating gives CASSLSAGVPNTIYF.

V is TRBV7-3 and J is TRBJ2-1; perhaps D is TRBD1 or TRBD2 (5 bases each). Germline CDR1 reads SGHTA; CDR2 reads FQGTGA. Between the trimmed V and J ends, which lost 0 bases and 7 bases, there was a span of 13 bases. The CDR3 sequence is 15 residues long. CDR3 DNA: TGTGCCAGCAGCTTAACGTTGGGGGAGATAAATGAGCAGTTCTTC. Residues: CASSLTLGEINEQFF.

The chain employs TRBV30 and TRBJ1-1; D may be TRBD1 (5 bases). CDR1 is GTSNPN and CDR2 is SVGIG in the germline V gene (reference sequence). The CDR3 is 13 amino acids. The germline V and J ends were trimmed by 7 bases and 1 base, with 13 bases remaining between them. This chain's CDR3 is CAYINRRNTEAFF. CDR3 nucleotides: TGTGCCTACATCAACAGGCGGAACACTGAAGCTTTCTTT.

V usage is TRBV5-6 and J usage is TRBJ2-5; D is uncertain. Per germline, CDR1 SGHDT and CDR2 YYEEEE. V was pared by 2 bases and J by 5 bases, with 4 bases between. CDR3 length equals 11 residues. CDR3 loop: CASSFWETQYF. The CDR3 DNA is TGTGCCAGCAGCTTTTGGGAGACCCAGTACTTC.

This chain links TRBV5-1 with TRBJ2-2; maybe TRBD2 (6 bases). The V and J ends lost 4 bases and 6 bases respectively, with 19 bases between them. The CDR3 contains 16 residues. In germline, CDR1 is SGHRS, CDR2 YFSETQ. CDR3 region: CASSPLGGTGAGELFF. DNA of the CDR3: TGCGCCAGCAGCCCCCTTGGCGGGACGGGCGCCGGGGAGCTGTTTTTT.

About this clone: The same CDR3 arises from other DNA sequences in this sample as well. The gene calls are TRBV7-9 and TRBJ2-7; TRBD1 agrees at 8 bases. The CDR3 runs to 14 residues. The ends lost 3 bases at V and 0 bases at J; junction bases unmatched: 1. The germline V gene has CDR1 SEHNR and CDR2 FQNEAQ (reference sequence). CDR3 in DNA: TGTGCCAGCAGCTTTGACAGGGGCTCCTACGAGCAGTACTTC. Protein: CASSFDRGSYEQYF.

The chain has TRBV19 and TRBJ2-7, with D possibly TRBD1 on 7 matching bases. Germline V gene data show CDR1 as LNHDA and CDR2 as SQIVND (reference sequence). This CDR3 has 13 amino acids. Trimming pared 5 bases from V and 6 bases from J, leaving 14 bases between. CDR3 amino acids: CASSPKEGAEQYF. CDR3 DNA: TGTGCCAGTAGTCCCAAGGAGGGGGCCGAGCAGTACTTC.

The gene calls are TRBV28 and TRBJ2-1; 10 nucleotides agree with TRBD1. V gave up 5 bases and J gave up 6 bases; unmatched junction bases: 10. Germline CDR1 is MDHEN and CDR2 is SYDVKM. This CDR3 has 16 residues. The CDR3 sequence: CASSPGQGFYRNEQFF. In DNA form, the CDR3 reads TGTGCCAGCAGTCCGGGACAGGGGTTTTACCGCAATGAGCAGTTCTTC.

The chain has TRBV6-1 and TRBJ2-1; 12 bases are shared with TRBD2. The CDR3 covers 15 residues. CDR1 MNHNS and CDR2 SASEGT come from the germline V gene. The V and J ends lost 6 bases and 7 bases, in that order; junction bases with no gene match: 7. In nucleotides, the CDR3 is TGTGCCAGCAGATTACTAGCGGGAGGTTCGAATGAGCAGTTCTTC. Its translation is CASRLLAGGSNEQFF.

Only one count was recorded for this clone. CDR3 nucleotides: TGTGCCAGCAGCCTCACTCGGGACAGGGTGACTCAGCCCCAGCATTTT. This sequence encodes CASSLTRDRVTQPQHF. The rearrangement links TRBV28 to TRBJ1-5; 9 bases are a match to TRBD1. The CDR3 loop spans 16 amino acids. Looked up from germline, CDR1 is MDHEN and CDR2 is SYDVKM. Trimming took 6 bases from V and 6 from J; bases not matched to a gene: 12. Based on the CDR3 plus reference TRBV28 and TRBJ1-5, the full variable domain is DVKVTQSSRYLVKRTGEKVFLECVQDMDHENMFWYRQDPGLGLRLIYFSYDVKMKEKGDIPEGYSVSREKKERFSLILESASTNQTSMYLCASSLTRDRVTQPQHFGDGTRLSIL.

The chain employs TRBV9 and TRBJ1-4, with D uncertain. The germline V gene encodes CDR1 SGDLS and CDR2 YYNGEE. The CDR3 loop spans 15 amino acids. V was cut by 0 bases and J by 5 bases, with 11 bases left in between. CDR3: CASSVGHHSNEKLFF. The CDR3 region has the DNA TGTGCCAGCAGCGTAGGGCACCATAGCAATGAAAAACTGTTTTTT.

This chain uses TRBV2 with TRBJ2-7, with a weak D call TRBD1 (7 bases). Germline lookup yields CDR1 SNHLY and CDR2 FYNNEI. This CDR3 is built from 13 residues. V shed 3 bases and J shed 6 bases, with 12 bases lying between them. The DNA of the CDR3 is TGTGCCAGCAGTGACCAGGGGGGCCTCGAGCAGTACTTC. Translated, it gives CASSDQGGLEQYF.

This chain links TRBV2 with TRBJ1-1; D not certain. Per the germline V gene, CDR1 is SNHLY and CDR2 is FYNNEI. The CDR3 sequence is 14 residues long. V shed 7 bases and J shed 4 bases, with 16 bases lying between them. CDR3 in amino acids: CASISTADATEAFF. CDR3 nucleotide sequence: TGTGCCAGCATCTCGACGGCCGATGCCACTGAAGCTTTCTTT.

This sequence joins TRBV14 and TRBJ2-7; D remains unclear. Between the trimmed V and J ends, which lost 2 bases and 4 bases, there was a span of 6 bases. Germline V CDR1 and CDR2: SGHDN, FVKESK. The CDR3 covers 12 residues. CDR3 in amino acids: CASSQTAYEQYF. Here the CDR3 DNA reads TGTGCCAGCAGCCAAACTGCATACGAGCAGTACTTC.

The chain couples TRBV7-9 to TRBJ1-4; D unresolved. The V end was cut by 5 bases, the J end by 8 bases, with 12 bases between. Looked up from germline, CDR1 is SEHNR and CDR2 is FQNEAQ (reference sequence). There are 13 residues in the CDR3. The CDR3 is CASSPRYYEKLFF. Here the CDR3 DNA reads TGTGCCAGCAGCCCCCGTTACTACGAAAAACTGTTTTTT.

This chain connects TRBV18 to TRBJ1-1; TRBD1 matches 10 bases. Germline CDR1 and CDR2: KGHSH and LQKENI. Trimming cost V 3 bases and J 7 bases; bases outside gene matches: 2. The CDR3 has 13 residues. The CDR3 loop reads CASSPGQGNEAFF. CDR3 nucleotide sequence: TGTGCCAGCTCACCGGGACAGGGGAATGAAGCTTTCTTT.